The 29 T cell receptor beta chains presented below share a single source sample, sequenced in a study of CD8+CD57+ T cells in acquired aplastic anemia. TCR beta VDJ and CDR3 profiles were obtained from a genomic DNA template. One entry per CDR3 protein, called by TCRdb with MiXCR from the reads. The repertoire consists of some 120,000 distinct CDR3 sequences, with about 46% occurring once and the leading ten covering 2% to 3%. Sequencing was done on a sample of sorted CD4+, CD8+, or CD8+CD57+ T cells (not recorded which) from PBMCs. The receptors originated from a human donor in good health, serving as a control.

The gene calls are TRBV19 and TRBJ1-3; D is ambiguous. The germline V and J ends were trimmed by 7 bases and 0 bases, with 13 bases remaining between them. The germline gives CDR1 LNHDA, CDR2 SQIVND (reference sequence). The CDR3 spans 15 residues. The CDR3 protein is CASKDQARSGNTIYF. In DNA, the CDR3 is TGTGCCAGTAAGGATCAGGCCCGCTCTGGAAACACCATATATTTT. Drawing the rest from reference TRBV19 and TRBJ1-3, the complete variable domain is DGGITQSPKYLFRKEGQNVTLSCEQNLNHDAMYWYRQDPGQGLRLIYYSQIVNDFQKGDIAEGYSVSREKKESFPLTVTSAQKNPTAFYLCASKDQARSGNTIYFGEGSWLTVV.

On this clonotype: No conserved phenylalanine or tryptophan is present at the end of the CDR3, so a read error is the likely explanation. No DNA is shown, since the ends of the CDR3 on it are uncertain; the CDR3 is the one TCRdb lists. The chain couples TRBV10-3 to TRBJ2-5; TRBD1, the table's D call, was not compared with the DNA. Germline V gene lookup returns CDR1 ENHRY and CDR2 SYGVKD. Inclusive of both ends, the CDR3 amounts to 9 amino acids. This chain's CDR3 is CAISERGGA.

The chain has TRBV15 and TRBJ1-5; the D gene is possibly TRBD1 (5 bases). CDR3 length: 13 amino acids. CDR1 and CDR2 (germline): LNHNV, YYDKDF (reference sequence). Trimming took 8 bases from V and 0 from J, leaving 8 bases between them. In DNA, the CDR3 is TGTGCCACCGGGGCAGATAGCAATCAGCCCCAGCATTTT. This translates into CATGADSNQPQHF.

Of note for this clonotype: Germline is not matched at one junction end, which may reflect a read error. The rearrangement uses TRBV2 and TRBJ2-7; 7 bases align to TRBD1. Germline loops: CDR1 SNHLY, CDR2 FYNNEI. The CDR3 has 14 residues. The DNA of the CDR3 is TGTGCCACCAGTGCACAGGGGACCTCCTACGAGCAGTACTTC. Its translation is CATSAQGTSYEQYF.

This clonotype occurred many times. The chain joins TRBV9 to TRBJ2-3; the D gene is possibly TRBD2 (6 bases). The CDR3 covers 15 residues. The V gene lost 3 bases and the J gene lost 0 bases, with 11 bases spanning the gap. The germline gives CDR1 SGDLS, CDR2 YYNGEE. The CDR3: CASSATGTSTDTQYF. The CDR3 DNA sequence: TGTGCCAGCAGCGCAACCGGGACTAGCACAGATACGCAGTATTTT. The full variable domain, rest sourced from reference TRBV9 and TRBJ2-3, is DSGVTQTPKHLITATGQRVTLRCSPRSGDLSVYWYQQSLDQGLQFLIQYYNGEERAKGNILERFSAQQFPDLHSELNLSSLELGDSALYFCASSATGTSTDTQYFGPGTRLTVL.

The CDR3 DNA reads TGTGCCACCCAACGGGAGGGGGGTGACGAGCAGTACTTC. It yields the protein CATQREGGDEQYF. V and J are TRBV15 and TRBJ2-7; 8 bases align to TRBD2. Germline V CDR1 and CDR2: LNHNV, YYDKDF (reference sequence). V lost 8 bases and J lost 5; bases outside the gene matches: 8. The CDR3 consists of 13 residues.

This clonotype was counted between two and nine times. The chain joins TRBV5-1 to TRBJ2-7; perhaps TRBD1 as D (5 bases). The V and J ends lost 0 bases and 2 bases respectively, with 6 bases between them. This CDR3 is built from 13 residues. Germline CDR1 reads SGHRS; CDR2 reads YFSETQ. The CDR3 nucleotides read TGCGCCAGCAGCTTGGCAGGGACCTACGAGCAGTACTTC. As protein: CASSLAGTYEQYF.

This chain links TRBV25-1 with TRBJ2-4, with no clear D. Trimming took 1 base from V and 7 from J, leaving 11 bases between them. Germline CDR1 reads MGHDK; CDR2 reads SYGVNS. CDR3 length: 14 residues. CDR3 protein: CASSESGSSNIQYF. The DNA for the CDR3 is TGTGCCAGCAGTGAATCTGGCAGTTCGAACATTCAGTACTTC.

The rearrangement uses TRBV18 and TRBJ1-5, with 7 bases aligning to TRBD1. CDR1 and CDR2 from the germline V gene are KGHSH and LQKENI. After removal of 1 base from V and 2 bases from J, the junction contained 8 bases not matched to a gene. This CDR3 has 17 amino acids. This CDR3 is CASSPRWQGEGNQPQHF. CDR3 DNA sequence: TGTGCCAGCTCACCACGCTGGCAGGGGGAAGGCAATCAGCCCCAGCATTTT.

V is TRBV19 and J is TRBJ1-2, with 8 nucleotides matching TRBD1. The CDR3 loop spans 13 amino acids. Germline V lookup: CDR1 LNHDA, CDR2 SQIVND (reference sequence). Trimming took 6 bases from V and 4 from J; bases not matched to a gene: 4. The CDR3 nucleotides read TGTGCCAGTAGCCATGGGACAGGCTATGGCTACACCTTC. It codes for CASSHGTGYGYTF.

The table lists this clonotype with many counts. V and J are TRBV5-4 and TRBJ1-2; TRBD1 matches 7 bases. The CDR3 length is 20 residues. Per the germline V gene, CDR1 is SGHNT and CDR2 is YYREEE (reference sequence). V lost 0 bases and J lost 0; bases outside the gene matches: 17. The CDR3 loop is CASSLAGDRYLPPPNYGYTF. CDR3 DNA sequence: TGTGCCAGCAGCTTGGCCGGGGACAGATACCTACCCCCTCCTAACTATGGCTACACCTTC. Based on the CDR3 plus reference TRBV5-4 and TRBJ1-2, the full variable domain is ETGVTQSPTHLIKTRGQQVTLRCSSQSGHNTVSWYQQALGQGPQFIFQYYREEENGRGNFPPRFSGLQFPNYSSELNVNALELDDSALYLCASSLAGDRYLPPPNYGYTFGSGTRLTVV.

This clonotype was recorded many times. The chain has TRBV20-1 and TRBJ2-1; 7 bases are shared with TRBD2. Germline CDR1 is DFQATT and CDR2 is SNEGSKA (reference sequence). The CDR3 is 13 amino acids. The ends lost 4 bases at V and 4 bases at J; junction bases unmatched: 4. The CDR3 DNA sequence: TGCAGTGCTAAGCGGGGTGCATACAATGAGCAGTTCTTC. Amino acids: CSAKRGAYNEQFF.

In regard to this clonotype: At one of its ends the junction is not consistent with the germline gene, which may arise from a read error. The J gene is TRBJ2-1, the V gene TRBV20-1; 8 nucleotides agree with TRBD2. The CDR3 loop spans 16 amino acids. Germline V gene data show CDR1 as DFQATT and CDR2 as SNEGSKA (reference sequence). This CDR3 reads CSARVERERSYNEQLF. The CDR3 region has the DNA TGCAGTGCTAGAGTGGAGCGGGAGCGGTCCTACAATGAGCAGCTCTTC.

The chain combines TRBV10-1 with TRBJ2-5; 10 bases are shared with TRBD1. V shed 0 bases, J shed 0 bases, and the junction held 1 base outside the gene matches. CDR3 size: 16 residues. Germline-derived CDR1 and CDR2 are WNHNN and SYGVQD (reference sequence). The CDR3 coding sequence is TGCGCCAGCAGTGAGTCGGGGACAGGGGACCAAGAGACCCAGTACTTC. Protein sequence: CASSESGTGDQETQYF.

As regards this clonotype: A much bigger clone sits one base away, suggesting this may be a read error. The chain combines TRBV6-5 with TRBJ1-6; weak D call: TRBD1 (6 bases). CDR3 length: 15 residues. V lost 3 bases to trimming and J lost 8 bases, with 14 bases between them. The germline CDR1 and CDR2 sequences are MNHEY and SVGAGI. The CDR3 DNA sequence: TGTGCCAGCAGTTATTCCCAGGGGTATGATTCACCCCTCCACTTT. Translating gives CASSYSQGYDSPLHF.

The CDR3 DNA reads TGTGCCAGCGAAGAAGGGGGGGAACGATACAATGAGCAGTTCTTC. Translated: CASEEGGERYNEQFF. The V and J genes are TRBV6-2 or TRBV6-3 and TRBJ2-1; tentative D call: TRBD2 (7 bases). Germline-derived CDR1 and CDR2 are MNHEY and SVGEGT. The CDR3 is 15 residues long. The V gene lost 8 bases and the J gene lost 4 bases, with 18 bases spanning the gap.

This clonotype occurred a few times. This may come from a read error, since a much larger clone is one base off. This chain connects TRBV7-8 to TRBJ1-3; 10 nucleotides agree with TRBD1. Germline CDR1 SGHVS, CDR2 FQNEAQ. The CDR3 has 16 residues. In DNA form, the CDR3 reads TGTGCCAGCAGCTCCTCCGGGACAGGGGCTGGAAGCACCATATATTTT. Amino acids: CASSSSGTGAGSTIYF.

This clonotype has ten or more counts. The chain links TRBV7-2 to TRBJ2-5, with 7 positions matching TRBD1. Germline CDR1 SGHTA, CDR2 FQGNSA. Trimming took 4 bases from V and 5 from J; bases not matched to a gene: 7. The CDR3 loop spans 14 amino acids. In nucleotides, the CDR3 is TGTGCCAGCAGCTCGTGGGGACAGAGGGAGACCCAGTACTTC. This codes for CASSSWGQRETQYF.

The chain carries TRBV18 and TRBJ2-5, with unresolved D. With 2 bases removed from V and 1 base from J, the gap between germline ends came to 11 bases. Per germline, CDR1 KGHSH and CDR2 LQKENI. This CDR3 region has 15 residues. CDR3 sequence (DNA): TGTGCCAGCTCACCAAGGGTAGCACTCCAAGAGACCCAGTACTTC. This codes for CASSPRVALQETQYF.

At least ten counts were recorded for this clonotype. The chain carries TRBV27 and TRBJ1-2, with D perhaps matching TRBD1 (6 bases). Germline CDR1 MNHEY, CDR2 SMNVEV (reference sequence). This CDR3 contains 13 residues. V was trimmed by 7 bases and J by 2 bases, leaving 11 bases between them. CDR3 nucleotide sequence: TGTGCCAGCAAAATCGGACAGAACTATGGCTACACCTTC. This encodes CASKIGQNYGYTF.

This clonotype was recorded many times. The V call is TRBV5-4, the J call TRBJ2-6, with 9 bases lining up with TRBD1. This CDR3 is 18 amino acids long. Losses at the gene ends were 3 bases for V and 2 bases for J; bases not matched to a gene: 9. Per the germline V gene, CDR1 is SGHNT and CDR2 is YYREEE (reference sequence). CDR3 sequence reads: CASSSNRGQSAGANVLTF. CDR3 nucleotide sequence: TGTGCCAGCAGCTCCAACAGGGGGCAGTCTGCTGGGGCCAACGTCCTGACTTTC. The full variable domain, its missing parts supplied by reference TRBV5-4 and TRBJ2-6, is ETGVTQSPTHLIKTRGQQVTLRCSSQSGHNTVSWYQQALGQGPQFIFQYYREEENGRGNFPPRFSGLQFPNYSSELNVNALELDDSALYLCASSSNRGQSAGANVLTFGAGSRLTVL.

Only a few counts were recorded for this clonotype. A much more abundant neighbour one base away suggests this may be a read error. The chain couples TRBV11-2 to TRBJ2-7; 8 nucleotides align to TRBD1. The length of the CDR3 is 16 residues. CDR1 is SGHAT, CDR2 FQNNGV, per germline. CDR3 in amino acids: CASGLLDRGSKSEQYF. The CDR3 DNA sequence: TGTGCCAGCGGCTTACTTGACAGGGGCAGTAAATCCGAGCAGTACTTC. The full variable domain, its missing parts supplied by reference TRBV11-2 and TRBJ2-7, is EAGVAQSPRYKIIEKRQSVAFWCNPISGHATLYWYQQILGQGPKLLIQFQNNGVVDDSQLPKDRFSAERLKGVDSTLKIQPAKLEDSAVYLCASGLLDRGSKSEQYFGPGTRLTVT.

The chain is built from TRBV10-1 and TRBJ2-3; no clear D gene. Per the germline V gene, CDR1 is WNHNN and CDR2 is SYGVQD (reference sequence). The CDR3 has 14 amino acids. Trimming shortened V by 2 bases and J by 4 bases, and 10 bases separated the two germline ends. CDR3 sequence (DNA): TGCGCCAGCAGTGAGGGGCCAAGCGCAGATACGCAGTATTTT. Translated, it gives CASSEGPSADTQYF.

V and J are TRBV2 and TRBJ1-5, with D perhaps TRBD1 (5 bases). The CDR3 runs 15 residues. CDR1 and CDR2 (germline): SNHLY, FYNNEI. V lost 6 bases to trimming and J lost 9 bases, with 21 bases between them. The CDR3 loop reads CASRQGLGTTRPQHF. The CDR3 DNA reads TGTGCCAGCAGGCAGGGATTGGGCACTACACGGCCCCAGCATTTT.

The chain uses TRBV19 and TRBJ2-1, with a weak D call TRBD2 (5 bases). This CDR3 spans 12 amino acids. The germline V gene encodes CDR1 LNHDA and CDR2 SQIVND (reference sequence). V lost 3 bases, J lost 8 bases, and 8 bases lay in between. The CDR3 nucleotides read TGTGCCAGTAGTATGGGGAGAGATGAGCAGTTCTTC. Translation: CASSMGRDEQFF.

The V gene is TRBV20-1, the J gene TRBJ2-5; no clear D. V lost 1 base and J lost 9, with 0 bases in between. Germline loops: CDR1 DFQATT, CDR2 SNEGSKA (reference sequence). This CDR3 is 8 amino acids long. The CDR3 DNA reads TGCAGTGCTAGAGCCCAGTACTTC. Translated: CSARAQYF.

There are a few counts of this clonotype. J is TRBJ1-2 and V is TRBV24-1; D gene ambiguous. In germline, CDR1 is KGHDR, CDR2 SFDVKD. Trimming left V 5 bases short and J 6 bases short, with 12 bases between. The CDR3 runs 13 residues. The CDR3 here is CATSAVGNDGYTF. The CDR3 DNA is TGTGCCACCAGTGCGGTGGGGAACGATGGCTACACCTTC.

This rearrangement joins TRBV6-1 to TRBJ1-6; D might be TRBD1 (5 bases). The V gene's germline CDR1 is MNHNS and CDR2 SASEGT. This CDR3 spans 17 amino acids. V was pared by 6 bases and J by 6 bases, with 21 bases between. Here the CDR3 reads CASRMVPSTDLNSPLHF. In DNA, the CDR3 is TGTGCCAGCAGGATGGTACCGTCGACAGATCTTAATTCACCCCTCCACTTT.

The rearrangement uses TRBV2 and TRBJ2-1, with a tentative D call TRBD1 (8 bases). V was shortened by 7 bases and J by 4 bases, with 14 bases between the two germline ends. Germline V gene lookup returns CDR1 SNHLY and CDR2 FYNNEI. There are 14 residues in the CDR3. The CDR3 loop is CASKAGQAYNEQFF. CDR3 coding DNA: TGTGCCAGCAAAGCGGGACAGGCTTACAATGAGCAGTTCTTC. The entire variable domain, with the rest obtained from reference TRBV2 and TRBJ2-1, is as follows: EPEVTQTPSHQVTQMGQEVILRCVPISNHLYFYWYRQILGQKVEFLVSFYNNEISEKSEIFDDQFSVERPDGSNFTLKIRSTKLEDSAMYFCASKAGQAYNEQFFGPGTRLTVL.